Listed here are 27 T cell receptor beta chains from one sample, sequenced in a study of T cell clonality in common variable immunodeficiency. Study-level results: Reportedly, TCR beta sequences from common variable immunodeficiency showed fewer deletions and N-nucleotide insertions.

These receptors lack a known antigen. The repertoire was sequenced with immunoSEQ multiplex PCR; TCRdb's copy has only in-frame clones and lacks some. Singletons are absent from the sample, which has 30,000 to 40,000 clones. Sequencing was done on a sample of peripheral blood mononuclear cells. The receptors stem from a human donor with common variable immunodeficiency.

A word on this clone: The CDR3 end lies 3 residues beyond the end of the read and is filled in from the germline J gene. This rearrangement joins TRBV30 to TRBJ2-2; no firm D call. The germline V gene encodes CDR1 GTSNPN and CDR2 SVGIG (reference sequence). V was trimmed by 3 bases and J by 1 base, leaving 6 bases between them. The CDR3 spans 13 residues. The CDR3: CAWRFQNTGELFF. The sequenced CDR3 bases are TGTGCCTGGAGGTTTCAGAACACCGGGGAG.

In this sample, this clone turned up a few times. The CDR3 end lies 3 residues beyond the end of the read and is filled in from the germline J gene. This rearrangement joins TRBV7-2 to TRBJ2-1; D possibly corresponds to TRBD1 (6 bases). Germline values: CDR1 SGHTA, CDR2 FQGNSA. This CDR3 is 14 amino acids long. The germline V and J ends were trimmed by 4 bases and 4 bases, with 11 bases remaining between them. The CDR3 spells CASSSRDTYNEQFF. CDR3 bases read: TGTGCCAGCAGCTCCAGGGACACGTACAATGAG.

To note about this clone: The read stops 3 residues short of the end of the CDR3; the missing end is completed from the germline J gene. The rearrangement joins TRBV6-2 or TRBV6-3 to TRBJ2-1, with 8 nucleotides matching TRBD2. The germline V gene has CDR1 MNHEY and CDR2 SVGEGT. The CDR3 is 17 amino acids. The trim removed 0 bases at V and 4 bases at J, leaving 8 bases unmatched. The CDR3 bases that were read are TGTGCCAGCAGTTACTCGAGAGGGCTAGCGGGTTACAATGAG. It is translated as CASSYSRGLAGYNE. The CDR3 reads in full as CASSYSRGLAGYNEQFF.

Regarding this clone: The sequenced fragment ends 3 residues before the CDR3 boundary, so the rest is inferred from the germline J gene. The rearrangement joins TRBV2 to TRBJ1-6; D possibly corresponds to TRBD1 (5 bases). V shed 3 bases and J shed 10 bases, with 13 bases lying between them. Per the germline V gene, CDR1 is SNHLY and CDR2 is FYNNEI. This CDR3 spans 14 amino acids. The covered CDR3 bases are TGTGCCAGCAGTGATTGGGGGGTGCGATCACCC. This gives the protein CASSDWGVRSP. The whole CDR3 sequence is CASSDWGVRSPLHF.

This clone showed up just a few times. The observed sequence ends 3 residues before the CDR3 terminus, with the missing tail filled in from the germline J gene. This rearrangement joins TRBV2 to TRBJ2-3; the match to TRBD2 covers 9 bases. Per germline, CDR1 SNHLY and CDR2 FYNNEI. The length of the CDR3 is 15 residues. The ends lost 6 bases at V and 2 bases at J; junction bases unmatched: 6. The CDR3 here is CASSFSSGTTDTQYF. The part of the CDR3 DNA that was read is TGTGCCAGCAGCTTTTCTAGCGGGACCACAGATACG. Complete variable domain (other parts from reference TRBV2 and TRBJ2-3): EPEVTQTPSHQVTQMGQEVILRCVPISNHLYFYWYRQILGQKVEFLVSFYNNEISEKSEIFDDQFSVERPDGSNFTLKIRSTKLEDSAMYFCASSFSSGTTDTQYFGPGTRLTVL.

As concerns this clone: The CDR3 is cut off 3 residues early in the read; its end comes from the germline J gene. J is TRBJ2-3 and V is TRBV13; 7 bases agree with TRBD2. Trimming removed 7 bases from V and 3 bases from J; junction bases left unmatched: 16. The length of the CDR3 is 17 residues. Germline assignment: CDR1 PRHDT and CDR2 FYEKMQ (reference sequence). The CDR3 loop is CASTKPAGEKATDTQYF. The CDR3 DNA, read in part, is TGTGCCAGCACCAAACCGGCGGGGGAAAAAGCGACAGATACG.

A note on this clone: With the read ending 3 residues before the CDR3 end, the germline J gene is used to fill in that end. J is TRBJ1-2 and V is TRBV11-3; 7 positions agree with TRBD1. The V gene end was trimmed by 4 bases and the J gene end by 5 bases; junction bases not matched to a gene: 4. The CDR3 runs to 13 residues. Germline V gene lookup returns CDR1 SGHNT and CDR2 YENEEA. CDR3 amino acids: CASSSSRGYGYTF. CDR3 DNA, as far as it was read: TGTGCCAGCAGCTCGAGCAGGGGGTATGGC.

This clone was counted between two and nine times. The read is 3 residues too short to cover the CDR3 end, so that end is filled in from the germline J gene. V usage is TRBV5-6 and J usage is TRBJ2-5; 7 bases are a match to TRBD1. V was pared by 1 base and J by 1 base, with 1 base of the junction left unmatched. The V gene's germline CDR1 is SGHDT and CDR2 YYEEEE. The CDR3 sequence is 14 residues long. CDR3 bases read: TGTGCCAGCAGCTTGTGGACAGGCCAAGAGACC. Protein product: CASSLWTGQET. The CDR3 in full is CASSLWTGQETQYF.

This clone was observed at least ten times. The CDR3 end is not reached by the read, which stops 3 residues before it; the germline J gene fills it in. The genes are TRBV5-4 and TRBJ1-1, with D unresolved. The CDR3 runs 13 residues. Deletions cut 8 bases from V and 0 bases from J, with 11 bases between. Germline CDR1 and CDR2: SGHNT and YYREEE (reference sequence). CDR3 DNA (partial): TGTGCCAGTAGTTCAGACATGAACACTGAA. This sequence encodes CASSSDMNTE. The complete CDR3 sequence is CASSSDMNTEAFF.

There are many counts of this clone. The read halts 3 residues ahead of the CDR3 end, with the missing end drawn from the germline J gene. The rearrangement uses TRBV18 and TRBJ2-2, with TRBD1 matching 7 bases. V lost 2 bases, J lost 6 bases, and 9 bases stayed unmatched. Germline CDR1 KGHSH, CDR2 LQKENI. This CDR3 is 16 amino acids long. The part of the CDR3 DNA that was read is TGTGCCAGCTCACCATTGGACAGGTTGAATTCCGGGGAG. It encodes CASSPLDRLNSGE. From start to end, the CDR3 is CASSPLDRLNSGELFF. The full variable domain, completed using reference TRBV18 and TRBJ2-2, is NAGVMQNPRHLVRRRGQEARLRCSPMKGHSHVYWYRQLPEEGLKFMVYLQKENIIDESGMPKERFSAEFPKEGPSILRIQQVVRGDSAAYFCASSPLDRLNSGELFFGEGSRLTVL.

In this sample, this clone turned up many times. With the read ending 3 residues before the CDR3 end, the germline J gene is used to fill in that end. The rearrangement links TRBV5-1 to TRBJ2-7, with D uncertain. Looked up from germline, CDR1 is SGHRS and CDR2 is YFSETQ. The CDR3 spans 14 residues. V was clipped by 0 bases and J by 0 bases, with 7 bases between them. CDR3 protein: CASSLERASYEQYF. The covered CDR3 bases are TGCGCCAGCAGCTTGGAGCGAGCCTCCTACGAG.

On this clone itself: A far bigger clonotype differs at one base, so this is likely a read error. The missing CDR3 end, 3 residues past where the read stops, is filled in from the germline J gene. The chain is built from TRBV7-8 and TRBJ1-2; weak D call: TRBD1 (5 bases). The CDR3 has 13 amino acids. Trimming took 5 bases from V and 2 from J, leaving 9 bases between them. The germline V gene encodes CDR1 SGHVS and CDR2 FQNEAQ. The part of the CDR3 DNA that was read is TGTGCCAGCAGCGTCTCAGGGAACTATGGC. It specifies CASSVSGNYG. The CDR3 reads in full as CASSVSGNYGYTF.

This clone was counted between two and nine times. The CDR3 bases that were read are TGTGCCAGCAGCTTCAGGTCCGAG. This gives the protein CASSFRSE. Given in full, the CDR3 is CASSFRSEQYF. The chain employs TRBV5-6 and TRBJ2-7, with D unresolved. Coverage ceases 3 residues before the CDR3 finishes, and the germline J gene fills in the end. Deletions cut 2 bases from V and 6 bases from J, with 6 bases between. Germline V gene sequence: CDR1 SGHDT, CDR2 YYEEEE. The CDR3 spans 11 residues.

This clone was seen repeatedly, ten times or more. The CDR3 is cut off 3 residues early in the read; its end comes from the germline J gene. The chain joins TRBV2 to TRBJ2-3; tentative D call: TRBD2 (6 bases). Germline V gene sequence: CDR1 SNHLY, CDR2 FYNNEI. Trimming removed 7 bases from V and 6 bases from J, with 11 bases in between. This CDR3 comprises 12 residues. The part of the CDR3 DNA that was read is TGTGCCAGCACCCCGGGGAGGGATACG. Protein: CASTPGRDT. From start to end, the CDR3 is CASTPGRDTQYF.

There are many counts of this clone. The read terminates 3 residues ahead of where the CDR3 ends, so the germline J gene completes it. The V and J genes are TRBV2 and TRBJ2-4; D unclear. Trimming stripped 2 bases from V and 7 bases from J, with 12 bases between. Germline-derived CDR1 and CDR2 are SNHLY and FYNNEI. There are 14 residues in the CDR3. The part of the CDR3 DNA that was read is TGTGCCAGCAGTGAACAGTCTTCCGGGAACATT. Amino acids: CASSEQSSGNI. The whole CDR3 is CASSEQSSGNIQYF.

This clone was observed at least ten times. The CDR3 goes on 3 residues after the read ends, and that part is filled in from the germline J gene. This chain joins TRBV5-1 and TRBJ2-2, with 10 bases fitting TRBD2. Losses at the gene ends were 7 bases for V and 0 bases for J; bases not matched to a gene: 3. This CDR3 comprises 15 residues. Germline CDR1 is SGHRS and CDR2 is YFSETQ. The CDR3: CASRTSGANTGELFF. CDR3 DNA (partial): TGCGCCAGCCGAACTAGCGGGGCGAACACCGGGGAG.

This clone has at least ten counts. The read ends 3 residues before the CDR3 terminus; that terminus is restored from the germline J gene. This rearrangement joins TRBV18 to TRBJ1-2; D may be TRBD1 (5 bases). The CDR3 is 13 residues long. Germline loops: CDR1 KGHSH, CDR2 LQKENI. V was trimmed by 4 bases and J by 5 bases, leaving 11 bases between them. Incomplete CDR3 DNA: TGTGCCAGCTCACAACAGGAAACTTATGGC. This codes for CASSQQETYG. The full CDR3 sequence reads CASSQQETYGYTF.

As concerns this clone: The CDR3 goes on 3 residues after the read ends, and that part is filled in from the germline J gene. The chain employs TRBV6-2 or TRBV6-3 and TRBJ1-2, with D hard to call. There are 11 residues in the CDR3. The V gene lost 5 bases and the J gene lost 7 bases, with 8 bases spanning the gap. Per germline, CDR1 MNHEY and CDR2 SVGEGT. The CDR3 DNA, read in part, is TGTGCCAGCAGTCCGGCGGGTGGC. Translating gives CASSPAGG. In full, the CDR3 is CASSPAGGYTF.

Points on this clone: The read gets to within 3 residues of the CDR3 end, and the germline J gene fills in the rest. J is TRBJ2-7 and V is TRBV7-3, with 9 bases matching TRBD2. The V gene's germline CDR1 is SGHTA and CDR2 FQGTGA. Losses at the gene ends were 5 bases for V and 0 bases for J; bases not matched to a gene: 2. CDR3 size: 14 residues. The sequenced CDR3 bases are TGTGCCAGCAGCCAAGCGGGAGGCTCCTACGAG. Residues: CASSQAGGSYE. The full CDR3 protein is CASSQAGGSYEQYF.

This clone was seen at least ten times. The missing CDR3 end, 3 residues past where the read stops, is filled in from the germline J gene. The V call is TRBV11-2, the J call TRBJ1-1, with D maybe TRBD1 (6 bases). The V and J ends lost 5 bases and 4 bases respectively, with 14 bases between them. CDR3 length: 14 residues. Germline V CDR1 and CDR2: SGHAT, FQNNGV. Partial CDR3 DNA: TGTGCCAGCAGCACCCCAGGGGTAGGCACTGAA. This codes for CASSTPGVGTE. The CDR3 in full is CASSTPGVGTEAFF.

This clone was seen a few times. The read gets to within 3 residues of the CDR3 end, and the germline J gene fills in the rest. The chain couples TRBV7-3 to TRBJ2-7; D is possibly TRBD1 (5 bases). This CDR3 has 13 amino acids. With 4 bases removed from V and 4 bases from J, the gap between germline ends came to 11 bases. Germline-derived CDR1 and CDR2 are SGHTA and FQGTGA. The CDR3 loop is CASSSTPGYEQYF. Partial CDR3 DNA: TGTGCCAGCAGCTCAACCCCAGGGTACGAG.

Of note for this clone: The CDR3 goes on 3 residues after the read ends, and that part is filled in from the germline J gene. The chain joins TRBV19 to TRBJ2-6; the D gene is possibly TRBD1 (6 bases). V dropped 0 bases and J dropped 4 bases, with 13 bases sitting between them. CDR1 LNHDA and CDR2 SQIVND come from the germline V gene (reference sequence). The CDR3 is 17 amino acids. This chain's CDR3 is CASSIEAVGTGANVLTF. The CDR3 bases that were read are TGTGCCAGTAGTATAGAAGCGGTCGGGACAGGGGCCAACGTC.

Concerning this clone: The sequence runs out 3 residues before the end of the CDR3; the remainder is reconstructed from the germline J gene. The chain couples TRBV7-7 to TRBJ2-7; D remains ambiguous. V was pared by 2 bases and J by 6 bases, with 11 bases between. The CDR3 has 13 amino acids. CDR1 is SSHAT and CDR2 is FNYEAQ in the germline V gene (reference sequence). CDR3 residues: CASSLPAGAEQYF. The CDR3 DNA, read in part, is TGTGCCAGCAGCTTACCAGCAGGTGCCGAG. The full variable domain, rest sourced from reference TRBV7-7 and TRBJ2-7, is GAGVSQSPRYKVTKRGQDVTLRCDPISSHATLYWYQQALGQGPEFLTYFNYEAQPDKSGLPSDRFSAERPEGSISTLTIQRTEQRDSAMYRCASSLPAGAEQYFGPGTRLTVT.

By frequency in the sample, this clone is large (0.1 to 1%). Coverage ceases 3 residues before the CDR3 finishes, and the germline J gene fills in the end. The same CDR3 also results from other DNA sequences found in this sample. This rearrangement joins TRBV15 to TRBJ2-3; a weak D match, TRBD2 (5 bases). With 1 base removed from V and 0 bases from J, the gap between germline ends came to 5 bases. The CDR3 contains 14 residues. Germline V gene sequence: CDR1 LNHNV, CDR2 YYDKDF (reference sequence). The CDR3 loop is CATSRGTSTDTQYF. The covered CDR3 bases are TGTGCCACCAGCAGAGGGACTAGCACAGATACG.

In its sample, this clone was seen many times. The read falls 3 residues short of the CDR3 end, and the missing part is taken from the germline J gene. The chain couples TRBV10-3 to TRBJ2-1; 7 bases fit TRBD2. CDR1 is ENHRY, CDR2 SYGVKD, per germline. The V and J ends lost 2 bases and 3 bases, in that order; junction bases with no gene match: 7. The length of the CDR3 is 16 residues. The covered CDR3 bases are TGTGCCATCAGTGAGGACAGCGGGGACCTCTACAATGAG. Its translation: CAISEDSGDLYNE. The full CDR3 sequence reads CAISEDSGDLYNEQFF.

This clone has a count of ten or more. The CDR3 end lies 3 residues beyond the end of the read and is filled in from the germline J gene. This rearrangement joins TRBV20-1 to TRBJ2-2, with 14 bases identical to TRBD2. This CDR3 has 16 residues. With V trimmed by 3 bases and J by 5 bases, 5 bases remained unmatched. Looked up from germline, CDR1 is DFQATT and CDR2 is SNEGSKA (reference sequence). Partial CDR3 DNA: TGCAGTGCTAGGGGGACTAGCGGGAGAATTACCGGGGAG. It encodes CSARGTSGRITGE. The CDR3, in full, reads CSARGTSGRITGELFF.

In regard to this clone: The read terminates 3 residues before the CDR3 end, so the remaining end is supplied by the germline J gene. This chain links TRBV19 with TRBJ2-1, with TRBD2 as a possible D gene (6 bases). The CDR3 extends over 11 amino acids. Trimming took off 6 bases at V and 9 bases at J, with 9 bases between the two ends. Germline lookup yields CDR1 LNHDA and CDR2 SQIVND (reference sequence). CDR3 DNA, as far as it was read: TGTGCCAGTAGCACTAGCTTTGAG. Translation gives CASSTSFE. The CDR3 as a whole reads CASSTSFEQFF.